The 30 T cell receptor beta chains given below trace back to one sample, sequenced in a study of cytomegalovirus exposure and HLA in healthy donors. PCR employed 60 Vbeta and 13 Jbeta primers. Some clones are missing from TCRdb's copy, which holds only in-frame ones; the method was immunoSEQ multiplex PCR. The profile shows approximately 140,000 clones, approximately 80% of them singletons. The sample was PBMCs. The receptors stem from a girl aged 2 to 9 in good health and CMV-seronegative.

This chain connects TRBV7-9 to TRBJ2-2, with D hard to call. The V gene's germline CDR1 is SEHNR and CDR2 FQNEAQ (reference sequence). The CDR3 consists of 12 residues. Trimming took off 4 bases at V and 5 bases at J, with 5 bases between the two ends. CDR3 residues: CASSYSTGELFF. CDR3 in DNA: TGTGCCAGCAGCTACAGTACCGGGGAGCTGTTTTTT.

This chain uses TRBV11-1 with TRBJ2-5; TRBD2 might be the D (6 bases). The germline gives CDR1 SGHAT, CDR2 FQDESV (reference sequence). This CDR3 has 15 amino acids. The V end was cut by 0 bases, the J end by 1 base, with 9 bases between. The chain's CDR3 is CASSLAGTRQETQYF. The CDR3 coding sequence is TGTGCCAGCAGCTTAGCGGGGACTCGCCAAGAGACCCAGTACTTC.

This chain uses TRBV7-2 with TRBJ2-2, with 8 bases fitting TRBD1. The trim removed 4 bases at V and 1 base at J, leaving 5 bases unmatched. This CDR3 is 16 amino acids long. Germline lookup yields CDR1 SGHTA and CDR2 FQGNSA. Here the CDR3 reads CASSSWGQENTGELFF. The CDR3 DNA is TGTGCCAGCAGCTCGTGGGGACAGGAGAACACCGGGGAGCTGTTTTTT.

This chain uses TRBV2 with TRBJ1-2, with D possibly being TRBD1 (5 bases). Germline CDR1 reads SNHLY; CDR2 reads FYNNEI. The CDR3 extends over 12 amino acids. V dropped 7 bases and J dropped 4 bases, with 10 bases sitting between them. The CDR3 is CASNRQIYGYTF. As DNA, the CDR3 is TGTGCCAGCAATAGACAGATCTATGGCTACACCTTC.

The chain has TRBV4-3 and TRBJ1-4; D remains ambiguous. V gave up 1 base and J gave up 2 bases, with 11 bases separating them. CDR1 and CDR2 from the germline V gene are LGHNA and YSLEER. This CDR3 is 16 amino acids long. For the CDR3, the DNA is TGCGCCAGCAGCCAAGTAGCGGGTGGGACTAATGAAAAACTGTTTTTT. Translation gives CASSQVAGGTNEKLFF.

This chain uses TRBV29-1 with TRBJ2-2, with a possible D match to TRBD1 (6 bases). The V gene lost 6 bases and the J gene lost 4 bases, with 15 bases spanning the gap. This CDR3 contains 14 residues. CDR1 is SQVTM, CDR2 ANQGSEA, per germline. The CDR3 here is CSVSRTGSTGELFF. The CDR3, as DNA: TGCAGCGTCTCAAGAACAGGGTCCACCGGGGAGCTGTTTTTT.

CDR3 DNA: TGTGCCAGCTCACGATCCGGGACACAGAACTATGGCTACACCTTC. Protein product: CASSRSGTQNYGYTF. This rearrangement joins TRBV18 to TRBJ1-2; TRBD1 is a possible D gene (6 bases). With 4 bases removed from V and 2 bases from J, the gap between germline ends came to 14 bases. The CDR3 runs 15 residues. CDR1 and CDR2 from the germline V gene are KGHSH and LQKENI.

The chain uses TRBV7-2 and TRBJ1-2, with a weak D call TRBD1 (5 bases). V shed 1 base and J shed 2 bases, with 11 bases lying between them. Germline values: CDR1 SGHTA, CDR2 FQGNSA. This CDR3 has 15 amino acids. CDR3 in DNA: TGTGCCAGCAGCTTAGAGCAGGGTCCGAACTATGGCTACACCTTC. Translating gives CASSLEQGPNYGYTF.

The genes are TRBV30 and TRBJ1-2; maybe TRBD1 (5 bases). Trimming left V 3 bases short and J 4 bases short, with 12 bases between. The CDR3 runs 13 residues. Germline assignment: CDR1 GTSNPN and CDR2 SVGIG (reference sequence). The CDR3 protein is CAWRVGPSYGYTF. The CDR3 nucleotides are TGTGCCTGGAGAGTGGGGCCAAGCTATGGCTACACCTTC. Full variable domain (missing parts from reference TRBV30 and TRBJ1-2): SQTIHQWPATLVQPVGSPLSLECTVEGTSNPNLYWYRQAAGRGLQLLFYSVGIGQISSEVPQNLSASRPQDRQFILSSKKLLLSDSGFYLCAWRVGPSYGYTFGSGTRLTVV.

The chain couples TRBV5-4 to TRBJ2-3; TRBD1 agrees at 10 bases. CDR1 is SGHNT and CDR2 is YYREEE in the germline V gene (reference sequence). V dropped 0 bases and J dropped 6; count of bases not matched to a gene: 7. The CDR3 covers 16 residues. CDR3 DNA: TGTGCCAGCAGCTTGGTTGGGACAGGGGAGGCGGATACGCAGTATTTT. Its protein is CASSLVGTGEADTQYF.

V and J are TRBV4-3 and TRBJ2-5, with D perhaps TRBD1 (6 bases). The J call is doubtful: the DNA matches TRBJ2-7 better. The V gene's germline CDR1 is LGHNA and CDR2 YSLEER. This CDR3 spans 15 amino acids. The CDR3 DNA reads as TGCGCCAGCAGCCTTACCCGGGACACCACCTACGAGCAGTACTTC. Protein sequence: CASSLTRDTTYEQYF.

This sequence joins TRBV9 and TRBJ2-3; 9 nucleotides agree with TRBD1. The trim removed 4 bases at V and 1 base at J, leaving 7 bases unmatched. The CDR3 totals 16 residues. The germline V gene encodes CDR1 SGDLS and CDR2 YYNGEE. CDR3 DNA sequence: TGTGCCAGCAGCATCAGGACAGGGGTGGGCACAGATACGCAGTATTTT. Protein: CASSIRTGVGTDTQYF.

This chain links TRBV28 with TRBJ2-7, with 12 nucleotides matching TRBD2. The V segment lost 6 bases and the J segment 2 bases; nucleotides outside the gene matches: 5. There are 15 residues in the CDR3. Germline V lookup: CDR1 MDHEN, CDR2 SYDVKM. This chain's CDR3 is CASSKTSGSPYEQYF. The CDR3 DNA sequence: TGTGCCAGCAGCAAGACTAGCGGGAGTCCCTACGAGCAGTACTTC. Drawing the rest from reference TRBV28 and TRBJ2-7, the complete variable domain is DVKVTQSSRYLVKRTGEKVFLECVQDMDHENMFWYRQDPGLGLRLIYFSYDVKMKEKGDIPEGYSVSREKKERFSLILESASTNQTSMYLCASSKTSGSPYEQYFGPGTRLTVT.

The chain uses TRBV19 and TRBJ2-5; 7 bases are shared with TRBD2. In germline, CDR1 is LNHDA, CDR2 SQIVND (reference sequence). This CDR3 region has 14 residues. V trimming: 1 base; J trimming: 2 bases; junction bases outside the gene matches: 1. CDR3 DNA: TGTGCCAGTAGTATAGGAGCGGGACAAGAGACCCAGTACTTC. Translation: CASSIGAGQETQYF.

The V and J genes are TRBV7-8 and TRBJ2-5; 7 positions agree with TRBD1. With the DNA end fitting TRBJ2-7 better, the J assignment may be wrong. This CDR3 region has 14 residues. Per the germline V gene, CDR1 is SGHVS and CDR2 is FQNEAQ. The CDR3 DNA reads TGTGCCAGCAGCTTAGCGGAGACAGGGAGCGAGCAGTACTTC. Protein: CASSLAETGSEQYF.

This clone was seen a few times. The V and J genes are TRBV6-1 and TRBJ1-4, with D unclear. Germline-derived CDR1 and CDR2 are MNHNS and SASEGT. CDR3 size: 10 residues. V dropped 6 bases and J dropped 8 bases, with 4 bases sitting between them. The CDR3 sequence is CASRREKLFF. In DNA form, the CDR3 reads TGTGCCAGCAGGCGGGAAAAACTGTTTTTT.

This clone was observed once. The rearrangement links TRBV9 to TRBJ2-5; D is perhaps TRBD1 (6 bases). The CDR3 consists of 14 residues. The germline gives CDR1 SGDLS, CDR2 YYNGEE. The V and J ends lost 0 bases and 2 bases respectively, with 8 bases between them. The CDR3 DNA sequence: TGTGCCAGCAGCGTAGGGACAGAACAAGAGACCCAGTACTTC. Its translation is CASSVGTEQETQYF.

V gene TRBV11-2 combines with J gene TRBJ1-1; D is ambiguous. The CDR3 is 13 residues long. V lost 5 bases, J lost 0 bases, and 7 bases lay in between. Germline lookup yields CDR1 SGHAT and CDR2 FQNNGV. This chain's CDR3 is CASSPTMNTEAFF. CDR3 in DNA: TGTGCCAGCAGCCCTACTATGAACACTGAAGCTTTCTTT. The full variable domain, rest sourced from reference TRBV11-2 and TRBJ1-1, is EAGVAQSPRYKIIEKRQSVAFWCNPISGHATLYWYQQILGQGPKLLIQFQNNGVVDDSQLPKDRFSAERLKGVDSTLKIQPAKLEDSAVYLCASSPTMNTEAFFGQGTRLTVV.

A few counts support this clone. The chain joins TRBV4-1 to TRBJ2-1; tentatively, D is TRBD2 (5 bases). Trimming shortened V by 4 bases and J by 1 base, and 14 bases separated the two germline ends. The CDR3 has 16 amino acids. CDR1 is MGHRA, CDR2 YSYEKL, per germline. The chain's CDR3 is CASSPGAAPSYNEQFF. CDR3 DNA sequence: TGCGCCAGCAGCCCAGGAGCGGCGCCGTCCTACAATGAGCAGTTCTTC.

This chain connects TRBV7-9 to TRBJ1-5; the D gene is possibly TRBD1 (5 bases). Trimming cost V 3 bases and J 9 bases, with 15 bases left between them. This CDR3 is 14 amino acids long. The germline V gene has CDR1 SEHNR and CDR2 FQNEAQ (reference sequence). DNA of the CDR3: TGTGCCAGCAGCTTTGGGCACAGCACAGGGCCCCAGCATTTT. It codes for CASSFGHSTGPQHF.

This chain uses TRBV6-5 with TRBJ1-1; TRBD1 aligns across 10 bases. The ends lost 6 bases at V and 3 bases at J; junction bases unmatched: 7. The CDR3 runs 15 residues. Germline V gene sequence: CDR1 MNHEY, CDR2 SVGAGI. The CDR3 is CASRLDRGPYTEAFF. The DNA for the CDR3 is TGTGCCAGCAGACTAGACAGGGGGCCCTACACTGAAGCTTTCTTT.

CDR3: CASSDRQSGEAFF. The CDR3 region has the DNA TGTGCCAGCTCAGATAGGCAGTCGGGTGAAGCTTTCTTT. This sequence joins TRBV18 and TRBJ1-1; no definite D call. Germline CDR1 KGHSH, CDR2 LQKENI. The CDR3 is 13 amino acids. Trimming left V 5 bases short and J 7 bases short, with 14 bases between.

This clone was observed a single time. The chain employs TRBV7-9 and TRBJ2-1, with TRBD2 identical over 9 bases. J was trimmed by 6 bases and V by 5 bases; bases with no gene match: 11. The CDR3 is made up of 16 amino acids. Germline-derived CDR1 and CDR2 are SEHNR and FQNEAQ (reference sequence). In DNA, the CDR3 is TGTGCCAGCAGCCCCGGTTCTAGCGGGATAAGCAATGAGCAGTTCTTC. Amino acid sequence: CASSPGSSGISNEQFF.

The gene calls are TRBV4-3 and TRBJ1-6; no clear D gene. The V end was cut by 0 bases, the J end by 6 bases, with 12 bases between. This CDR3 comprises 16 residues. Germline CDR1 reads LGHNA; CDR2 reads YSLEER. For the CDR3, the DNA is TGCGCCAGCAGCCAAGATCGGGGAACTCCTAATTCACCCCTCCACTTT. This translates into CASSQDRGTPNSPLHF.

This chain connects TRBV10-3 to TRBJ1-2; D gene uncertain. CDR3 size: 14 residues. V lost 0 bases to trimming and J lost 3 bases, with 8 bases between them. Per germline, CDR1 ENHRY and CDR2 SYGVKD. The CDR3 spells CAISESAVDYGYTF. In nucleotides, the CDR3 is TGTGCCATCAGTGAGTCGGCGGTGGACTATGGCTACACCTTC.

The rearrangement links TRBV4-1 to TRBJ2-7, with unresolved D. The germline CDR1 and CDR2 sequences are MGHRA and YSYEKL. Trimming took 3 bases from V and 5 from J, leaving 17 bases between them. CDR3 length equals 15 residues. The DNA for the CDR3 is TGCGCCAGCAGCCAGACCCCCGAGGTTAGGAACGAGCAGTACTTC. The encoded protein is CASSQTPEVRNEQYF.

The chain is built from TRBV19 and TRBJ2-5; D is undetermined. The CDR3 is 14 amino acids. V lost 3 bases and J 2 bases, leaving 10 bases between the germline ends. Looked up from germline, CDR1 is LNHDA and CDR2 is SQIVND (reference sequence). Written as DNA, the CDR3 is TGTGCCAGTAGTATTCGCCTAGGACAAGAGACCCAGTACTTC. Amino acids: CASSIRLGQETQYF.

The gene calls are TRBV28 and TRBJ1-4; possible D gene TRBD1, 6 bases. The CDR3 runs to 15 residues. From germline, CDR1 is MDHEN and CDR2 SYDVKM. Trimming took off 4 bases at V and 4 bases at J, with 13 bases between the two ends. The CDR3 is CASSSQGANNEKLFF. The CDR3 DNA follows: TGTGCCAGCAGTTCACAGGGTGCCAATAATGAAAAACTGTTTTTT.

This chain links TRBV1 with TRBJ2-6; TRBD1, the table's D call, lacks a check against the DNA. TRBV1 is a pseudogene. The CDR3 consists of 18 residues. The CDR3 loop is CTSYKGTGLISGANVLTF. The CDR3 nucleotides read TGCACCAGTTATAAGGGGACAGGCCTTATCTCTGGGGCCAACGTCCTGACTTTC.

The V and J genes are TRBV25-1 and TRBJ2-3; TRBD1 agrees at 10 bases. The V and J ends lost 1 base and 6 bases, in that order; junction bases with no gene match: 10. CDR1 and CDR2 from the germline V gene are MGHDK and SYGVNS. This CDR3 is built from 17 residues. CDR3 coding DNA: TGTGCCAGCAGTGAATCTTCGGGACAGGGGTTTCCGGATACGCAGTATTTT. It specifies CASSESSGQGFPDTQYF. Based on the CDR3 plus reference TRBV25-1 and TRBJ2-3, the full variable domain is EADIYQTPRYLVIGTGKKITLECSQTMGHDKMYWYQQDPGMELHLIHYSYGVNSTEKGDLSSESTVSRIRTEHFPLTLESARPSHTSQYLCASSESSGQGFPDTQYFGPGTRLTVL.